These 21 T cell receptor beta chains were sequenced from one sample in a study of T-cell memory formation after mild COVID-19 (dated by TCRdb to the early 2020s). The library was made by 5' RACE. Sequencing instrument: Illumina NovaSeq 6000. TCRdb reprocessing: public reads trimmed at Q25 with fastp, clones called with MiXCR, in-frame beta chains kept. Rows are combined by CDR3 protein, so each entry shows the most common genes and DNA. The sample table lists more than 450,000 distinct CDR3 sequences, roughly 18% of them with a count of one. The top ten hold about 11% of the sample. Material: PBMCs or a T cell subset sorted from them (not recorded which). The receptor set was obtained from an adult woman who had mild COVID-19 (a few samples of this study predate the infection). The sample titles of this study are shuffled in the database, so cell type and time point are left out; the donor was told from shared clones.

This chain connects TRBV15 to TRBJ2-2, with unresolved D. V was shortened by 0 bases and J by 0 bases, with 11 bases between the two germline ends. This CDR3 has 17 residues. Looked up from germline, CDR1 is LNHNV and CDR2 is YYDKDF (reference sequence). The CDR3 DNA follows: TGTGCCACCAGCAGAGATAGGCTCGGAGCGAACACCGGGGAGCTGTTTTTT. The encoded protein is CATSRDRLGANTGELFF.

This chain connects TRBV6-5 to TRBJ2-1; weak D call: TRBD2 (7 bases). Per germline, CDR1 MNHEY and CDR2 SVGAGI. CDR3 length equals 17 residues. With 6 bases removed from V and 4 bases from J, the gap between germline ends came to 22 bases. The CDR3 is CASSLGRTAGRYNEQFF. In nucleotides, the CDR3 is TGTGCCAGCAGCCTCGGCCGGACAGCGGGAAGATACAATGAGCAGTTCTTC.

The CDR3 loop is CASSATGGLAFF. CDR3 sequence (DNA): TGTGCCAGCAGTGCCACAGGGGGCCTAGCTTTCTTT. The V call is TRBV6-1, the J call TRBJ1-1, with TRBD1 identical over 9 bases. From germline, CDR1 is MNHNS and CDR2 SASEGT. The CDR3 is 12 amino acids. Trimming removed 4 bases from V and 10 bases from J; junction bases left unmatched: 4.

V gene TRBV12-3 or TRBV12-4 combines with J gene TRBJ2-3, with 9 bases identical to TRBD2. The length of the CDR3 is 15 residues. V lost 6 bases, J lost 0 bases, and 4 bases stayed unmatched. The CDR3 reads CASRSSGESTDTQYF. Written as DNA, the CDR3 is TGTGCCAGCAGATCTAGCGGGGAGAGCACAGATACGCAGTATTTT.

V usage is TRBV5-4 and J usage is TRBJ2-3; no clear D. Germline CDR1 reads SGHNT; CDR2 reads YYREEE (reference sequence). This CDR3 region has 16 residues. V was trimmed by 0 bases and J by 2 bases, leaving 13 bases between them. Written as DNA, the CDR3 is TGTGCCAGCAGCTTGGGTAGTCGGGTTGTCACAGATACGCAGTATTTT. This sequence encodes CASSLGSRVVTDTQYF.

This clonotype was picked up a small number of times. V gene TRBV7-8 combines with J gene TRBJ1-2; the match to TRBD1 covers 8 bases. V lost 2 bases, J lost 9 bases, and 11 bases stayed unmatched. This CDR3 spans 15 amino acids. Germline-derived CDR1 and CDR2 are SGHVS and FQNEAQ. The CDR3 bases are TGTGCCAGCAGCTTAAGTGACGGACAGGGCTCGAGCTACACCTTC. This codes for CASSLSDGQGSSYTF.

This clonotype was observed a few times. The chain combines TRBV12-3 or TRBV12-4 with TRBJ2-2, with D perhaps TRBD2 (7 bases). Deletions cut 8 bases from V and 6 bases from J, with 16 bases between. There are 14 residues in the CDR3. CDR3 loop: CASLRGARPGELFF. The CDR3 nucleotides read TGTGCCAGCTTACGGGGGGCCAGGCCCGGGGAGCTGTTTTTT.

The chain recombines TRBV20-1 with TRBJ2-7; D is uncertain. The CDR3 is 14 residues long. V was cut by 3 bases and J by 0 bases, with 12 bases left in between. The germline gives CDR1 DFQATT, CDR2 SNEGSKA (reference sequence). CDR3 region: CSASMPGLSYEQYF. CDR3 bases: TGCAGTGCTAGTATGCCAGGTCTCTCCTACGAGCAGTACTTC.

At least ten counts were recorded for this clonotype. The chain employs TRBV10-3 and TRBJ2-1, with unresolved D. The germline gives CDR1 ENHRY, CDR2 SYGVKD. The V end was cut by 5 bases, the J end by 9 bases, with 8 bases between. The CDR3 totals 11 residues. The CDR3 nucleotides read TGTGCCATCAGTCGCCAGAGTGAGCAGTTCTTC. Translated: CAISRQSEQFF.

This chain's CDR3 is CASFPSTGQPYNEQFF. The CDR3 DNA follows: TGTGCCAGTTTCCCCTCTACGGGACAGCCGTACAATGAGCAGTTCTTC. The chain links TRBV6-5 to TRBJ2-1, with 7 positions matching TRBD1. The V segment lost 9 bases and the J segment 4 bases; nucleotides outside the gene matches: 15. Germline CDR1 MNHEY, CDR2 SVGAGI. The CDR3 extends over 16 amino acids.

This rearrangement joins TRBV5-1 to TRBJ2-7, with D unclear. The CDR3 consists of 13 residues. Germline V lookup: CDR1 SGHRS, CDR2 YFSETQ. V was clipped by 5 bases and J by 5 bases, with 14 bases between them. This CDR3 is CASSPAFLDEQYF. CDR3 DNA sequence: TGCGCCAGCAGTCCGGCCTTCCTGGACGAGCAGTACTTC.

This chain uses TRBV29-1 with TRBJ1-2; D gene uncertain. Per germline, CDR1 SQVTM and CDR2 ANQGSEA. Trimming left V 4 bases short and J 3 bases short, with 15 bases between. There are 14 residues in the CDR3. The CDR3, as DNA: TGCAGCGTTGTTCCGGGATACACCCACTATGGCTACACCTTC. Translating it yields CSVVPGYTHYGYTF.

The CDR3 region has the DNA TGTGCCAGCAGTGCCGGGACAACCCAGTACTTC. This gives the protein CASSAGTTQYF. The chain links TRBV6-5 to TRBJ2-5, with a possible D match to TRBD1 (6 bases). The V gene's germline CDR1 is MNHEY and CDR2 SVGAGI. V gave up 5 bases and J gave up 8 bases, with 9 bases separating them. There are 11 residues in the CDR3.

The V gene is TRBV20-1, the J gene TRBJ2-7; 14 bases are shared with TRBD2. The V gene's germline CDR1 is DFQATT and CDR2 SNEGSKA (reference sequence). This CDR3 contains 17 residues. Trimming cost V 1 base and J 0 bases; bases outside gene matches: 5. The CDR3: CSARGSGLAGVSYEQYF. The CDR3, as DNA: TGCAGTGCTAGAGGCTCGGGACTAGCGGGAGTCTCCTACGAGCAGTACTTC.

In this sample, this clonotype turned up many times. The chain employs TRBV5-1 and TRBJ2-1; TRBD2 aligns across 10 bases. Per the germline V gene, CDR1 is SGHRS and CDR2 is YFSETQ. This CDR3 contains 13 residues. V lost 4 bases, J lost 8 bases, and 3 bases stayed unmatched. This CDR3 is CASSTSGNYEQFF. CDR3 in DNA: TGCGCCAGCAGCACTAGCGGGAACTATGAGCAGTTCTTC.

The chain links TRBV7-2 to TRBJ2-7; no firm D call. The V and J ends lost 3 bases and 2 bases respectively, with 11 bases between them. This CDR3 region has 14 residues. Germline values: CDR1 SGHTA, CDR2 FQGNSA. Written as DNA, the CDR3 is TGTGCCAGCAGCTTGAGTCAGGTAGCCTACGAGCAGTACTTC. Translated, it gives CASSLSQVAYEQYF.

This chain links TRBV19 with TRBJ2-1, with D possibly being TRBD1 (6 bases). Germline V gives CDR1 LNHDA, CDR2 SQIVND (reference sequence). Trimming left V 6 bases short and J 6 bases short, with 18 bases between. The CDR3 has 15 amino acids. The CDR3, as DNA: TGTGCCAGTAGATCCACCACAGGGTTCGGCAATGAGCAGTTCTTC. Translating it yields CASRSTTGFGNEQFF.

This clonotype turned up a few times. The CDR3 ends on some other residue instead of the conserved phenylalanine or tryptophan, so this is likely a read error. Because the CDR3's place on the DNA is in doubt, the DNA is left out and the CDR3 is given as listed by TCRdb. This chain links TRBV14 with TRBJ2-1. The CDR3 is 8 residues long, counting both termini. Germline lookup yields CDR1 SGHDN and CDR2 FVKESK. The CDR3 loop is CASERRPL.

This clonotype has just a few counts. The chain employs TRBV30 and TRBJ2-1, with D tentatively TRBD1 (6 bases). The CDR3 runs to 12 residues. V was clipped by 0 bases and J by 10 bases, with 10 bases between them. Germline CDR1 GTSNPN, CDR2 SVGIG (reference sequence). The CDR3 coding sequence is TGTGCCTGGAGTGTAAGGGGGATCGAGCAGTTCTTC. Translated: CAWSVRGIEQFF.

CDR3 nucleotides: TGCAGCGTTGAGGGACAGGGGGCGCGGGAGACCCAGTACTTC. As protein: CSVEGQGARETQYF. The chain recombines TRBV29-1 with TRBJ2-5; 12 positions agree with TRBD1. This CDR3 spans 14 amino acids. The V gene's germline CDR1 is SQVTM and CDR2 ANQGSEA. J gave up 5 bases and V 3 bases, and 4 bases lay outside the gene matches.

CDR3 nucleotide sequence: TGTGCCAGCAGCGTGCCAGGGGGCTACGAGCAGTACTTC. The encoded protein is CASSVPGGYEQYF. The V and J genes are TRBV5-5 and TRBJ2-7; 7 nucleotides agree with TRBD1. The germline CDR1 and CDR2 sequences are SGHKS and YYEKEE (reference sequence). CDR3 size: 13 residues. After removal of 4 bases from V and 3 bases from J, the junction contained 4 bases not matched to a gene. Looking up the rest from reference TRBV5-5 and TRBJ2-7 gives the full variable domain: DAGVTQSPTHLIKTRGQQVTLRCSPISGHKSVSWYQQVLGQGPQFIFQYYEKEERGRGNFPDRFSARQFPNYSSELNVNALLLGDSALYLCASSVPGGYEQYFGPGTRLTVT.